The 7 T cell receptor beta chains below all came from one sample that was sequenced in a study of control samples from healthy donors and cancer patients. The assay was immunoSEQ multiplex PCR, and TCRdb's table has in-frame clones only and misses some. The data show fewer than 200,000 clones, nearly 90% seen once. Sequenced sample: blood. Receptors originate from a woman aged 45 to 65 in good health.

The chain recombines TRBV25-1 with TRBJ1-4; D gene ambiguous. V lost 3 bases and J 8 bases, leaving 19 bases between the germline ends. Germline V lookup: CDR1 MGHDK, CDR2 SYGVNS. This CDR3 is built from 16 residues. CDR3 amino acids: CASSDRATSLWEKLFF. The DNA of the CDR3 is TGTGCCAGCAGTGATCGTGCCACATCCTTATGGGAAAAACTGTTTTTT.

J is TRBJ1-5 and V is TRBV7-9, with 9 positions matching TRBD1. The CDR3 sequence is 14 residues long. Trimming cost V 5 bases and J 7 bases; bases outside gene matches: 6. Germline CDR1 and CDR2: SEHNR and FQNEAQ (reference sequence). For the CDR3, the DNA is TGTGCCAGCAGCCTCACAGGGGGCGCCCAGCCCCAGCATTTT. The encoded protein is CASSLTGGAQPQHF.

The gene calls are TRBV11-3 and TRBJ2-1, with 10 bases aligning to TRBD2. The CDR3 is 14 amino acids. The germline CDR1 and CDR2 sequences are SGHNT and YENEEA. V was clipped by 5 bases and J by 9 bases; unmatched bases: 7. The CDR3 sequence: CASSTTSGMGEQFF. DNA for the CDR3: TGTGCCAGCAGCACCACTAGCGGGATGGGTGAGCAGTTCTTC.

This chain links TRBV19 with TRBJ1-6; no clear D. Trimming left V 5 bases short and J 9 bases short, with 17 bases between. The CDR3 is 15 amino acids. Germline CDR1 is LNHDA and CDR2 is SQIVND (reference sequence). The CDR3 DNA sequence: TGTGCCAGTAGTGCCTACAGTTTAGGGAGTTCACCCCTCCACTTT. Translated, it gives CASSAYSLGSSPLHF.

The rearrangement links TRBV28 to TRBJ2-7, with a possible D match to TRBD2 (5 bases). The CDR3 runs 13 residues. V was cut by 6 bases and J by 4 bases, with 13 bases left in between. The germline V gene encodes CDR1 MDHEN and CDR2 SYDVKM. CDR3 nucleotide sequence: TGTGCCAGCAGCCCGGGGTTGGGGTACGAGCAGTACTTC. Its translation is CASSPGLGYEQYF.

CDR3 region: CASMDLGRNTIYF. CDR3 nucleotide sequence: TGTGCCAGCATGGACCTCGGGAGGAACACCATATATTTT. The V gene is TRBV6-5, the J gene TRBJ1-3; D not resolved. V shed 7 bases and J shed 7 bases, with 14 bases lying between them. This CDR3 region has 13 residues. CDR1 and CDR2 (germline): MNHEY, SVGAGI.

The CDR3 is CASRIDKVNEKLFF. The CDR3 nucleotides read TGTGCCAGCAGGATAGACAAGGTTAATGAAAAACTGTTTTTT. The gene calls are TRBV6-4 and TRBJ1-4; D not resolved. Trimming took off 6 bases at V and 4 bases at J, with 12 bases between the two ends. The CDR3 spans 14 residues. Germline V gene lookup returns CDR1 MRHNA and CDR2 SNTAGT.